The sequence of this T cell receptor beta chain was determined in a study of shared clonotypes between healthy human individuals. Study observations and caveats: The genetic and exposure-history diversity represented was limited by few donors.

A single count supports this clone. Its matching antigen is unknown. How the authors handled the data: Junction-only immunoSEQ sequences carried no quality scores, so filtering differed. Using immunoSEQ multiplex PCR, the repertoire was profiled, and TCRdb retains in-frame clones only, with some absent. Clone size and the V and J calls come from that table; the DNA yielded D and trimming. The data contain about 2.3 million clones, around 92% of them singletons. There are 16 residues in the CDR3. CDR1 is LGHNA, CDR2 YNFKEQ, per germline. Trimming took 0 bases from V and 0 from J, leaving 11 bases between them.

V gene TRBV4-2 combines with J gene TRBJ1-1, with D maybe TRBD1 (6 bases). This TCR came from a man aged 18 to 29 in good health. Some clones in this sample may be carry-over from other donors' samples. Specimen: naive CD4+ T cells from PBMCs. Subset reported: CD45RA+ positively selected. The CDR3: CASSQDRGGMNTEAFF. For the CDR3, the DNA is TGTGCCAGCAGCCAAGACAGGGGCGGTATGAACACTGAAGCTTTCTTT.